These 8 T cell receptor beta chains came from one sample sequenced in a study of blood T cell repertoires in COVID-19. The data were produced by immunoSEQ multiplex PCR, yet TCRdb's version contains in-frame clones alone and is incomplete. The sample includes around 160,000 clones, roughly 85% of them seen just once. The sample consisted of peripheral blood. These receptors were obtained from a woman aged 55-70 years with COVID-19, enrolled during active disease.

This chain uses TRBV11-3 with TRBJ2-7, with 8 positions matching TRBD1. From germline, CDR1 is SGHNT and CDR2 YENEEA. The length of the CDR3 is 15 residues. J was trimmed by 5 bases and V by 4 bases; bases with no gene match: 10. As DNA, the CDR3 is TGTGCCAGCAGCTCCCAAACAGGGGGTGTGGACGAGCAGTACTTC. Amino acids: CASSSQTGGVDEQYF.

The chain uses TRBV18 and TRBJ1-4; no firm D call. Germline CDR1 reads KGHSH; CDR2 reads LQKENI. V was trimmed by 5 bases and J by 0 bases, leaving 13 bases between them. CDR3 length equals 16 residues. The CDR3, as DNA: TGTGCCAGCTCATCCGCGCCACCACCAACTAATGAAAAACTGTTTTTT. Translating gives CASSSAPPPTNEKLFF.

This chain connects TRBV4-3 to TRBJ2-3; D is unclear. This CDR3 has 15 amino acids. Trimming left V 1 base short and J 1 base short, with 9 bases between. Germline assignment: CDR1 LGHNA and CDR2 YSLEER. The CDR3 loop reads CASSQVSTGTDTQYF. In nucleotides, the CDR3 is TGCGCCAGCAGCCAAGTTAGTACTGGCACAGATACGCAGTATTTT.

This chain links TRBV18 with TRBJ2-6, with 8 positions matching TRBD1. The J segment lost 1 base and the V segment lost 0 bases, leaving 2 bases of the junction unmatched. This CDR3 is 17 amino acids long. CDR1 is KGHSH and CDR2 is LQKENI in the germline V gene. Here the CDR3 reads CASSPPQGASGANVLTF. The DNA for the CDR3 is TGTGCCAGCTCACCACCGCAGGGGGCATCTGGGGCCAACGTCCTGACTTTC.

V is TRBV10-3 and J is TRBJ1-2; tentatively, D is TRBD1 (5 bases). The CDR3 has 12 amino acids. Germline V CDR1 and CDR2: ENHRY, SYGVKD. With 5 bases removed from V and 8 bases from J, the gap between germline ends came to 12 bases. The CDR3 coding sequence is TGTGCCATCAGTCCGACCACAGGAGGCTACACCTTC. Protein product: CAISPTTGGYTF.

The chain couples TRBV5-1 to TRBJ1-1; tentative D call: TRBD1 (5 bases). The CDR3 sequence is 14 residues long. Between the trimmed V and J ends, which lost 1 base and 0 bases, there was a span of 7 bases. Germline loops: CDR1 SGHRS, CDR2 YFSETQ. CDR3 nucleotide sequence: TGCGCCAGCAGCTTGAGGGGAATGAACACTGAAGCTTTCTTT. It codes for CASSLRGMNTEAFF.

The chain joins TRBV7-9 to TRBJ2-7; 8 bases are a match to TRBD1. This CDR3 spans 14 amino acids. The ends lost 4 bases at V and 4 bases at J; junction bases unmatched: 6. Germline V CDR1 and CDR2: SEHNR, FQNEAQ (reference sequence). The CDR3 here is CASSSAGTGYEQYF. The CDR3 DNA sequence: TGTGCCAGCAGCTCTGCCGGGACAGGATACGAGCAGTACTTC. The whole variable domain, filled in from reference TRBV7-9 and TRBJ2-7, reads DTGVSQNPRHKITKRGQNVTFRCDPISEHNRLYWYRQTLGQGPEFLTYFQNEAQLEKSRLLSDRFSAERPKGSFSTLEIQRTEQGDSAMYLCASSSAGTGYEQYFGPGTRLTVT.

The V call is TRBV13, the J call TRBJ1-2; the match to TRBD1 covers 10 bases. CDR3 length equals 14 residues. V lost 0 bases and J lost 6; bases outside the gene matches: 1. Germline V CDR1 and CDR2: PRHDT, FYEKMQ (reference sequence). The CDR3 DNA reads TGTGCCAGCAGCTTAGGGACAGGGGGCCATGGCTACACCTTC. Translated: CASSLGTGGHGYTF. The full variable domain, completed using reference TRBV13 and TRBJ1-2, is AAGVIQSPRHLIKEKRETATLKCYPIPRHDTVYWYQQGPGQDPQFLISFYEKMQSDKGSIPDRFSAQQFSDYHSELNMSSLELGDSALYFCASSLGTGGHGYTFGSGTRLTVV.